The 9 T cell receptor beta chains reported below all come from one sample, sequenced in a study of T-cell reconstitution after alpha-beta-depleted transplantation in children. Unique molecular identifiers featured in how the TCRbeta library was prepared. One entry per CDR3 protein, called by TCRdb with MiXCR from the PCR reads. Of roughly 280,000 distinct CDR3 sequences in the sample, approximately 10% were seen once. The material was peripheral blood, obtained 180 days after TCRalphabeta/CD19-depleted stem cell transplant. The source is a male patient between 2 and 10 years old who had a stem cell transplant for chronic granulomatous disease, so the T cells may come from the graft donor.

The chain employs TRBV12-3 or TRBV12-4 and TRBJ2-2; the match to TRBD2 covers 13 bases. V trimming: 8 bases; J trimming: 7 bases; junction bases outside the gene matches: 10. The CDR3 runs to 16 residues. Here the CDR3 reads CASPGTSGKISGELFF. CDR3 bases: TGTGCCAGCCCCGGGACTAGCGGGAAGATTAGCGGGGAGCTGTTTTTT.

This clonotype was observed many times. The chain links TRBV12-3 or TRBV12-4 to TRBJ2-1; the match to TRBD2 covers 7 bases. J gave up 8 bases and V 3 bases, and 10 bases lay outside the gene matches. This CDR3 is built from 15 residues. CDR3 bases: TGTGCCAGCAGTTTGTGGGGGGGGGAGAACGATGAGCAGTTCTTC. Translated: CASSLWGGENDEQFF.

At least ten counts were recorded for this clonotype. The genes are TRBV20-1 and TRBJ2-3, with D possibly being TRBD1 or TRBD2 (6 bases each). The CDR3 is 12 amino acids. Germline V gene data show CDR1 as DFQATT and CDR2 as SNEGSKA (reference sequence). The V end was cut by 4 bases, the J end by 5 bases, with 10 bases between. The DNA for the CDR3 is TGCAGTGCTAATGAGGGGGGAGATACGCAGTATTTT. Amino acids: CSANEGGDTQYF.

On this clonotype itself: A much more abundant neighbour one base away suggests this may be a read error. The chain links TRBV28 to TRBJ2-7, with 7 bases fitting TRBD1. This CDR3 spans 15 amino acids. CDR1 and CDR2 (germline): MDHEN, SYDVKM. The CDR3 coding sequence is TGTACCAGCACACGCGAACCAGGGGGACCCTACGAGCAGTACTTC. Translating gives CTSTREPGGPYEQYF.

The chain couples TRBV11-1 to TRBJ1-1; possibly TRBD1 for D (5 bases). The germline gives CDR1 SGHAT, CDR2 FQDESV (reference sequence). The CDR3 runs 18 residues. Trimming cost V 1 base and J 4 bases, with 22 bases left between them. This chain's CDR3 is CASSLEFTLGGTSTEAFF. For the CDR3, the DNA is TGTGCCAGCAGCTTAGAATTTACTCTGGGGGGGACGAGCACTGAAGCTTTCTTT.

This clonotype was seen ten or more times. The rearrangement joins TRBV12-3 or TRBV12-4 to TRBJ2-7; 8 nucleotides match TRBD2. The CDR3 loop spans 16 amino acids. V lost 4 bases, J lost 0 bases, and 8 bases stayed unmatched. The CDR3 reads CASSSYTGTSSYEQYF. Written as DNA, the CDR3 is TGTGCCAGCAGTTCATACACCGGGACTAGCTCCTACGAGCAGTACTTC.

Worth noting for this clonotype: This sequence may be a read error, since a much larger clone differs from it by one base. The V gene is TRBV18, the J gene TRBJ2-3; the match to TRBD1 covers 7 bases. After removal of 3 bases from V and 10 bases from J, the junction contained 4 bases not matched to a gene. Germline CDR1 KGHSH, CDR2 LQKENI. The CDR3 contains 12 residues. The CDR3 loop reads CASSPTGNAQYF. For the CDR3, the DNA is TGTGCCAGCTCACCGACAGGGAACGCGCAGTATTTT.

This clonotype was found many times. The V call is TRBV12-3 or TRBV12-4, the J call TRBJ1-1, with TRBD1 matching 9 bases. The CDR3 is 15 residues long. The ends lost 4 bases at V and 6 bases at J; junction bases unmatched: 9. In DNA form, the CDR3 reads TGTGCCAGCAGTTCCGGGACAGGGTTTTCCGCTGAAGCTTTCTTT. This translates into CASSSGTGFSAEAFF.

With respect to this clonotype: A much larger clone sits a single nucleotide away, making a read error possible. V usage is TRBV11-2 and J usage is TRBJ2-1; 9 positions agree with TRBD2. CDR3 length equals 18 residues. Germline CDR1 SGHAT, CDR2 FQNNGV. V lost 2 bases, J lost 9 bases, and 17 bases stayed unmatched. CDR3 sequence reads: CASSLIPLSVAGGSEQFF. The CDR3 DNA is TGTGCCAGCAGCTTAATCCCTCTAAGCGTGGCGGGAGGGAGTGAGCAGTTCTTC.